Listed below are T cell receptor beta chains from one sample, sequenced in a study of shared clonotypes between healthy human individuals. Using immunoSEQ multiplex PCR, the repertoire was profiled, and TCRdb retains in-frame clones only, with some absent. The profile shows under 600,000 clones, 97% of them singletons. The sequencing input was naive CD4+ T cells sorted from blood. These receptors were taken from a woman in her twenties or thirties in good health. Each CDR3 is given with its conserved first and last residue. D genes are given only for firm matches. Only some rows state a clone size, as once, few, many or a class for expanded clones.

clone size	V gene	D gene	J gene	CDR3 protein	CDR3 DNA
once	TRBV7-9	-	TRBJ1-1	CASRLTIGQNTEAFF	TGTGCCAGCAGACTCACAATTGGGCAGAACACTGAAGCTTTCTTT
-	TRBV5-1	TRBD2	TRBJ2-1	CASSPTSGSYNEQFF	TGCGCCAGCAGCCCAACTAGCGGCTCCTACAATGAGCAGTTCTTC
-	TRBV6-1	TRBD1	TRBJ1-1	CASRRTGSNTEAFF	TGTGCCAGCAGACGGACAGGATCGAACACTGAAGCTTTCTTT
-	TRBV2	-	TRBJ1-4	CASSDGPTAGKLFF	TGTGCCAGCAGTGATGGCCCCACGGCTGGGAAACTGTTTTTT
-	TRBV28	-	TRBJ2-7	CASNTGGLEQYF	TGTGCCAGCAATACTGGGGGGCTTGAGCAGTACTTC
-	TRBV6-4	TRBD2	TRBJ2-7	CARSSSGRVIYEQYF	TGTGCCAGATCTAGTAGCGGGAGGGTGATATACGAGCAGTACTTC
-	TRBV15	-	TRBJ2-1	CATSTQGVDNGEQFF	TGTGCCACCAGCACCCAGGGCGTAGACAATGGAGAGCAGTTCTTC
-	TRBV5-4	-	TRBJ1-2	CASSLDGLSYYTF	TGTGCCAGCAGCTTGGACGGATTATCTTACTACACCTTC
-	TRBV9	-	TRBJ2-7	CASSVVTDSGEQYF	TGTGCCAGCAGCGTAGTGACAGATTCTGGGGAGCAGTACTTC
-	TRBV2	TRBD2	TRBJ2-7	CASSDRLAANGEQYF	TGTGCCAGCAGTGACAGACTAGCGGCCAACGGCGAGCAGTACTTC
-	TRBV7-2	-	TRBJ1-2	CASSSNMDLGGYTF	TGTGCCAGCAGCTCTAACATGGACCTCGGTGGCTACACCTTC
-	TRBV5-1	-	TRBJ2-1	CASSLELAPHNEQFF	TGCGCCAGCAGCTTAGAACTAGCTCCCCACAATGAGCAGTTCTTC
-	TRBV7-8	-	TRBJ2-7	CASSLEDGRYEQYF	TGTGCCAGCAGCTTAGAAGATGGTAGGTACGAGCAGTACTTC
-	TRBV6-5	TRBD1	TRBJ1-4	CASRLQGAGEKLFF	TGTGCCAGCAGGTTACAGGGGGCTGGTGAAAAACTGTTTTTT
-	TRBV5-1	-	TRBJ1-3	CASSRTESGNTIYF	TGCGCCAGCAGCCGTACGGAGTCTGGAAACACCATATATTTT
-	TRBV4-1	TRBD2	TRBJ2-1	CASSQVLAGALISYNEQFF	TGCGCCAGCAGCCAAGTCCTAGCGGGGGCCTTGATATCCTACAATGAGCAGTTCTTC